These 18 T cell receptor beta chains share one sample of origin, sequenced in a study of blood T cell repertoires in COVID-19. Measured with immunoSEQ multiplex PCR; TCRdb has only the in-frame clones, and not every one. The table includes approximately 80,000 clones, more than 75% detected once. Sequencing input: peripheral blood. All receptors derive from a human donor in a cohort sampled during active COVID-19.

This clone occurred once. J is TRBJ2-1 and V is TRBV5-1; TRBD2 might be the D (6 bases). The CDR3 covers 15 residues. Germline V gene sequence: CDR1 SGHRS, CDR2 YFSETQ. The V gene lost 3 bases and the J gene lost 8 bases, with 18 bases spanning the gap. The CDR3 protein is CASSYRDSRLDEQFF. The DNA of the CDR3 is TGCGCCAGCAGCTACCGGGACTCAAGGCTCGATGAGCAGTTCTTC.

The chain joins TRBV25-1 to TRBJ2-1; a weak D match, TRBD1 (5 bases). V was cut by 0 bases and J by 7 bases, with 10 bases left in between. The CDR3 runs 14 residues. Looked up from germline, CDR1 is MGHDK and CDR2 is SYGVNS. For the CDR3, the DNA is TGTGCCAGCAGTGAATATGCAGGGATAAATGAGCAGTTCTTC. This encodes CASSEYAGINEQFF.

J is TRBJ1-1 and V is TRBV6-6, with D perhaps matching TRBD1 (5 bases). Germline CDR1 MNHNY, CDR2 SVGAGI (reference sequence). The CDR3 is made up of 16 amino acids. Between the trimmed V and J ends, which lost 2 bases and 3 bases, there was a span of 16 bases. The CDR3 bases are TGTGCCAGCAGTTACGGATCCAGGGTTACGGACACTGAAGCTTTCTTT. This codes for CASSYGSRVTDTEAFF.

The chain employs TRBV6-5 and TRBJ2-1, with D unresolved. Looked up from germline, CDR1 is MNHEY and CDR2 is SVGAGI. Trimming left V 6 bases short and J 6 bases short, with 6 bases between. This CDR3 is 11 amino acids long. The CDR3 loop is CASRRGNEQFF. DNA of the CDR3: TGTGCCAGCAGGCGTGGCAATGAGCAGTTCTTC.

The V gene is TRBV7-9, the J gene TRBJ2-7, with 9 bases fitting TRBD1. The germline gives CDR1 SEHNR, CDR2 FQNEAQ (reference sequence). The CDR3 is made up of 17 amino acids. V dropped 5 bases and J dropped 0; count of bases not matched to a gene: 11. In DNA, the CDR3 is TGTGCCAGCAGCACAAACAGGGGGCTTATAGGCTCCTACGAGCAGTACTTC. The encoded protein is CASSTNRGLIGSYEQYF.

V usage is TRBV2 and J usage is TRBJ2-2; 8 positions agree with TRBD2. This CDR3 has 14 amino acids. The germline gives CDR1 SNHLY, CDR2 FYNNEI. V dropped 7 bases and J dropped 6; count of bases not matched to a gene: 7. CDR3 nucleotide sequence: TGTGCCAGCATGGGCGGGGGGTCCCCCGGGGAGCTGTTTTTT. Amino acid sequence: CASMGGGSPGELFF. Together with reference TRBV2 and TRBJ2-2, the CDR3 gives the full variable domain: EPEVTQTPSHQVTQMGQEVILRCVPISNHLYFYWYRQILGQKVEFLVSFYNNEISEKSEIFDDQFSVERPDGSNFTLKIRSTKLEDSAMYFCASMGGGSPGELFFGEGSRLTVL.

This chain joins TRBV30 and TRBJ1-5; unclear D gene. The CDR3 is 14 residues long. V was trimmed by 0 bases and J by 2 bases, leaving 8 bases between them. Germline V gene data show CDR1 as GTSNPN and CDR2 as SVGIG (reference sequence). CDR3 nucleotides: TGTGCCTGGAGTGTAGGCGGTGGCAATCAGCCCCAGCATTTT. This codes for CAWSVGGGNQPQHF. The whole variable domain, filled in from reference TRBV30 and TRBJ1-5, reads SQTIHQWPATLVQPVGSPLSLECTVEGTSNPNLYWYRQAAGRGLQLLFYSVGIGQISSEVPQNLSASRPQDRQFILSSKKLLLSDSGFYLCAWSVGGGNQPQHFGDGTRLSIL.

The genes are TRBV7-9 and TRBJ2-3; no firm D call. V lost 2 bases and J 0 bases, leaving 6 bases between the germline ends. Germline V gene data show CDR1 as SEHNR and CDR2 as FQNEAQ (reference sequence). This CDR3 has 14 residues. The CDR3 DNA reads TGTGCCAGCAGCTTACTGACTAGCACAGATACGCAGTATTTT. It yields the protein CASSLLTSTDTQYF.

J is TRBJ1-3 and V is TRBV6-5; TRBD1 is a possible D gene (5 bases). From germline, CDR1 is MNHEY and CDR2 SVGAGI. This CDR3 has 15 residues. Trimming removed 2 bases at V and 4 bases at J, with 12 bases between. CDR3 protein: CASSYQGRLGNTIYF. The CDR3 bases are TGTGCCAGCAGTTACCAGGGAAGGTTGGGAAACACCATATATTTT.

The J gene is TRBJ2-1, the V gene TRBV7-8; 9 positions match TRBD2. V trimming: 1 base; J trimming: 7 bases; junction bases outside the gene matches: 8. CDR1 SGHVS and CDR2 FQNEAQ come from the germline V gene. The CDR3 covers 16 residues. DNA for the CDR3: TGTGCCAGCAGCTTAGAGTCCCGGACTAGCGTAAATGAGCAGTTCTTC. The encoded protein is CASSLESRTSVNEQFF.

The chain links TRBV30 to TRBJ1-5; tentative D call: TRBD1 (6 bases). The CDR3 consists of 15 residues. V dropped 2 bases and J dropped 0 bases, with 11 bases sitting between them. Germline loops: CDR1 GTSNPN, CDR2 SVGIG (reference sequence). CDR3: CAWSTGQSSNQPQHF. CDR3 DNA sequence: TGTGCCTGGAGTACCGGACAGTCTAGCAATCAGCCCCAGCATTTT.

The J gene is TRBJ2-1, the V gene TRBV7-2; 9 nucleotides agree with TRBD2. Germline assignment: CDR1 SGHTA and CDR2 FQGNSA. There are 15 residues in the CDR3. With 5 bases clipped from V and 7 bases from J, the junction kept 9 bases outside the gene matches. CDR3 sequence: CASSTEAGGINEQFF. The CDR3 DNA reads TGTGCCAGCAGCACCGAAGCGGGGGGAATAAATGAGCAGTTCTTC.

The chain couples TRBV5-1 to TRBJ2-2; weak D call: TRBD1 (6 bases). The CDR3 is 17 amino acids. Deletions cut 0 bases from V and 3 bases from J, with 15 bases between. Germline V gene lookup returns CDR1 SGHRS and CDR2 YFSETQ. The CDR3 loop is CASSLGTRGKDTGELFF. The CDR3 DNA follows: TGCGCCAGCAGCTTGGGCACCAGGGGAAAGGACACCGGGGAGCTGTTTTTT.

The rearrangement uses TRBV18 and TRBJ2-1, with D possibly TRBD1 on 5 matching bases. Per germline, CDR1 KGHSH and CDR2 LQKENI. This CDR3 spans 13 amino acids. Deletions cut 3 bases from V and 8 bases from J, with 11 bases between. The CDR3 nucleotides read TGTGCCAGCTCACCCCGACAGTGGGATGAGCAGTTCTTC. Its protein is CASSPRQWDEQFF.

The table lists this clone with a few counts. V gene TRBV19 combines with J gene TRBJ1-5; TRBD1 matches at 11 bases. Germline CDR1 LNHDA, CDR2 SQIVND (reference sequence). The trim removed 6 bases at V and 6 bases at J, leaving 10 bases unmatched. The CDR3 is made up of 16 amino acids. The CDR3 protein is CASRDWGQGEGQPQHF. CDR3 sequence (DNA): TGTGCCAGTAGAGACTGGGGACAGGGGGAAGGTCAGCCCCAGCATTTT.

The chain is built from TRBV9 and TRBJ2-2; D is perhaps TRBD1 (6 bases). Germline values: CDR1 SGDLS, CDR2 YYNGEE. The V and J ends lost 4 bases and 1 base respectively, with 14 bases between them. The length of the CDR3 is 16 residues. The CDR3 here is CASSLSGHQNTGELFF. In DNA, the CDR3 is TGTGCCAGCAGCCTATCGGGACACCAGAACACCGGGGAGCTGTTTTTT.

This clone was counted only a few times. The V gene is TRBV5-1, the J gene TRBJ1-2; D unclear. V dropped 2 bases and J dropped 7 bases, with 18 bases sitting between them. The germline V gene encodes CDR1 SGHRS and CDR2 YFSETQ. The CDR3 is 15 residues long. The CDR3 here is CASSFSQPTMLGYTF. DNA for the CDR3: TGCGCCAGCAGCTTCTCACAGCCGACCATGCTTGGCTACACCTTC.

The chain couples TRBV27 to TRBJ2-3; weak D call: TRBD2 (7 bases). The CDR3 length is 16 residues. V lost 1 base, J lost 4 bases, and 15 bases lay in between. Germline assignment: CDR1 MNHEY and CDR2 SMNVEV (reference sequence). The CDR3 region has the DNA TGTGCCAGCAGTTTATTTTTGGGGGGGCGCTCAGATACGCAGTATTTT. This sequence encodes CASSLFLGGRSDTQYF.